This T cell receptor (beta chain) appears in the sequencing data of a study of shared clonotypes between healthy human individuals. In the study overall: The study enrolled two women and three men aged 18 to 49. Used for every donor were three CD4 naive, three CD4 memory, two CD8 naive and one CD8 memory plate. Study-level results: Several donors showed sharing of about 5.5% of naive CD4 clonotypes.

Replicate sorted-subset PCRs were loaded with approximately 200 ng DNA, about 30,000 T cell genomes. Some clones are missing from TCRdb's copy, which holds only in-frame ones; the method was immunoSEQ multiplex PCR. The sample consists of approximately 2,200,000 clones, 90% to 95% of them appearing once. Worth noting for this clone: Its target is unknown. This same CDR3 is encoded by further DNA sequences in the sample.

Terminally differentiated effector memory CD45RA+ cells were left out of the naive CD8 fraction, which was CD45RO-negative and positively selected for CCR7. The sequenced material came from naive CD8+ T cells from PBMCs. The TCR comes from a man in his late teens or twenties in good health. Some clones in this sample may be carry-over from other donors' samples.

CDR3 amino acids: CASSTDRENTEAFF. CDR3 in DNA: TGTGCCAGTAGTACCGACAGGGAGAACACTGAAGCTTTCTTT. The chain uses TRBV19 and TRBJ1-1, with 7 bases matching TRBD1. CDR3 length: 14 residues. Germline V gives CDR1 LNHDA, CDR2 SQIVND (reference sequence). V lost 4 bases, J lost 1 base, and 3 bases stayed unmatched.